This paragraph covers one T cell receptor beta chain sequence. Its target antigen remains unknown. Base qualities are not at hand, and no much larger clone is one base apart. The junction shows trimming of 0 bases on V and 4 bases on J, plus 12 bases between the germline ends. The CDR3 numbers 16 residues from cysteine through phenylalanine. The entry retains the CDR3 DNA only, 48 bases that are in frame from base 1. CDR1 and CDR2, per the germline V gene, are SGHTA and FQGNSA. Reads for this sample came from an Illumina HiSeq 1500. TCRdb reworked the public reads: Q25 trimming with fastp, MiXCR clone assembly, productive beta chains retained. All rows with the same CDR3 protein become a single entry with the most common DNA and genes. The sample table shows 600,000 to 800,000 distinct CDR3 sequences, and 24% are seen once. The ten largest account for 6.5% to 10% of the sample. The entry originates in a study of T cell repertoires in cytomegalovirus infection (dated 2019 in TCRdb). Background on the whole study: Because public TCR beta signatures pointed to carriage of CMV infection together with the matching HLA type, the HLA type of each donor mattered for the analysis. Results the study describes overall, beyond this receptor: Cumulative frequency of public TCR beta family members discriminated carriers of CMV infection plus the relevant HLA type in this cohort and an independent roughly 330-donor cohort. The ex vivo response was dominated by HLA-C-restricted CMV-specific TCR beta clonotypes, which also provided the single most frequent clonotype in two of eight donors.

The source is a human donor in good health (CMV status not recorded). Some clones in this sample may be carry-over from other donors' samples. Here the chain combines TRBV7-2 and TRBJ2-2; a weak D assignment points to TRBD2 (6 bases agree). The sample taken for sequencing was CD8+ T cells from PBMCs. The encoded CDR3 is CASSLARQRVTGELFF. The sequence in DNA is TGTGCCAGCAGCTTAGCGCGACAGCGGGTCACCGGGGAGCTGTTTTTT.